This T cell receptor (beta chain) was documented in a study of OX40 agonist ivuxolimab in advanced cancers. Notes on the study in general: Compared with CD4+, CD8+ T cells on average had more expanded clones.

Only in-frame clones appear in the TCRdb table, and some are missing; sequencing was by immunoSEQ multiplex PCR. This sample has tens of thousands of clones, with 80% to 90% found just once. Per germline, CDR1 LNHDA and CDR2 SQIVND (reference sequence). The CDR3 extends over 15 amino acids. V was cut by 2 bases and J by 0 bases, with 8 bases left in between. As to this clone: Its antigen is currently unknown.

The sequence was obtained from an adult with an advanced solid tumor such as melanoma, head and neck, liver or kidney cancer. The chain links TRBV19 to TRBJ1-3; D is ambiguous. Material: CD4+ or CD8+ T cells sorted from blood, obtained in a trial of the OX40 agonist ivuxolimab. CDR3 nucleotide sequence: TGTGCCAGTAGTATATGGGGTACCTCTGGAAACACCATATATTTT. Encoded protein: CASSIWGTSGNTIYF.